A selection of T cell receptor beta chains follows, all from one sample in a study of T cell responses to AZD1222 COVID-19 vaccine. This table comes from immunoSEQ multiplex PCR, and its TCRdb copy is limited to in-frame clones, with some not included. The sample shows 83,000 or so clones, almost 90% of them seen only once. The material sequenced was peripheral blood, taken 28 days after the second AZD1222 dose. The receptor source for this set is an adult who received the AZD1222 COVID-19 vaccine. Both conserved end residues are part of each CDR3. Fields, in order: clone size, V gene, J gene, D gene, CDR3 DNA, CDR3 protein. D genes are given only for firm matches. The size of a clone is reported for some rows only, either as once, few or many, or as a class for expanded clones.

size: .
V: TRBV12-3/TRBV12-4
J: TRBJ2-7
D: .
DNA: TGTGCCAGCAATCGGGACAATAACTACGAGCAGTACTTC
CDR3: CASNRDNNYEQYF

size: .
V: TRBV27
J: TRBJ1-1
D: .
DNA: TGTGCCAGCAGTACCAGGGGAGGGGGCACTGAAGCTTTCTTT
CDR3: CASSTRGGGTEAFF

size: .
V: TRBV7-3
J: TRBJ2-1
D: .
DNA: TGTGCCAGCAGCTTAAGAGGCAATGAGCAGTTCTTC
CDR3: CASSLRGNEQFF

size: .
V: TRBV7-9
J: TRBJ2-1
D: .
DNA: TGTGCCAGCAGCTTATTCGATGAGCAGTTCTTC
CDR3: CASSLFDEQFF

size: .
V: TRBV11-3
J: TRBJ2-3
D: .
DNA: TGTGCCAGCAGCTTAAGGCTAGCGAATTCTTTTGATACGCAGTATTTT
CDR3: CASSLRLANSFDTQYF

size: .
V: TRBV12-3/TRBV12-4
J: TRBJ1-4
D: .
DNA: TGTGCCAGCAGTTTTCTTTCTAATGAAAAACTGTTTTTT
CDR3: CASSFLSNEKLFF

size: once
V: TRBV19
J: TRBJ1-1
D: .
DNA: TGTGCCAGTAGTATCGGAATAGGGAACACTGAAGCTTTCTTT
CDR3: CASSIGIGNTEAFF

size: .
V: TRBV12-3/TRBV12-4
J: TRBJ1-6
D: .
DNA: TGTGCCAGCAGTTTGGCCTCTTATTCACCCCTCCACTTT
CDR3: CASSLASYSPLHF

size: once
V: TRBV6-5
J: TRBJ1-1
D: .
DNA: TGTGCCATCCCCTCGGGGGGTGCGTTGAACACTGAAGCTTTCTTT
CDR3: CAIPSGGALNTEAFF

size: .
V: TRBV2
J: TRBJ2-5
D: TRBD2
DNA: TGTGCCAGCCGCTCTAGCGGGAGCTCTCACGAGACCCAGTACTTC
CDR3: CASRSSGSSHETQYF

size: .
V: TRBV28
J: TRBJ2-1
D: .
DNA: TGTGCCACCTCTCAAGGGGGGCCAAACAATGAGCAGTTCTTC
CDR3: CATSQGGPNNEQFF

size: .
V: TRBV5-1
J: TRBJ2-5
D: .
DNA: TGCGCCAGCAGCTTTTTGGGGGCGCACCAAGAGACCCAGTACTTC
CDR3: CASSFLGAHQETQYF

size: .
V: TRBV12-3/TRBV12-4
J: TRBJ1-1
D: .
DNA: TGTGCCAGCAGTTTAGGGGATAACACTGAAGCTTTCTTT
CDR3: CASSLGDNTEAFF

size: .
V: TRBV19
J: TRBJ2-1
D: .
DNA: TGTGCCAGTAGTAGGGAGGCGGGACAACTCTACAATGAGCAGTTCTTC
CDR3: CASSREAGQLYNEQFF

size: .
V: TRBV4-1
J: TRBJ2-7
D: .
DNA: TGCGCCAGCAGCCTGATAGCGACGGAAAACACCTACGAGCAGTACTTC
CDR3: CASSLIATENTYEQYF

size: few
V: TRBV14
J: TRBJ1-1
D: .
DNA: TGTGCCAGCAGCCAAGCAGGGATGAACACTGAAGCTTTCTTT
CDR3: CASSQAGMNTEAFF

size: .
V: TRBV15
J: TRBJ1-4
D: TRBD1
DNA: TGTGCCACCAGCAGAGGAAGCGGACAGGGAGATGAAAAACTGTTTTTT
CDR3: CATSRGSGQGDEKLFF

size: .
V: TRBV6-5
J: TRBJ2-1
D: .
DNA: TGTGCCAGCAGTTACCCGAGAAGCTCCTACAATGAGCAGTTCTTC
CDR3: CASSYPRSSYNEQFF

size: .
V: TRBV9
J: TRBJ2-1
D: .
DNA: TGTGCCAGCAGCCACACGTCGGGTCCTGGTGACAATGAGCAGTTCTTC
CDR3: CASSHTSGPGDNEQFF

size: once
V: TRBV27
J: TRBJ1-5
D: .
DNA: TGTGCCAGCAGTTTATCTCTCGATAGCAATCAGCCCCAGCATTTT
CDR3: CASSLSLDSNQPQHF

size: .
V: TRBV18
J: TRBJ1-1
D: .
DNA: TGTGCCAGCTCACCACTTGCGGGACAGAACACTGAAGCTTTCTTT
CDR3: CASSPLAGQNTEAFF

size: .
V: TRBV20-1
J: TRBJ2-1
D: TRBD2
DNA: TGCAGTGCTAGTGCGGGAGGAATCTACAATGAGCAGTTCTTC
CDR3: CSASAGGIYNEQFF

size: .
V: TRBV25-1
J: TRBJ2-1
D: TRBD1
DNA: TGTGCCAGCATCACAGGGGGCAACTCCTACAATGAGCAGTTCTTC
CDR3: CASITGGNSYNEQFF

size: .
V: TRBV6-5
J: TRBJ2-1
D: TRBD1
DNA: TGTGCCAGCAAAATCCGGGACAGGTCGTACAATGAGCAGTTCTTC
CDR3: CASKIRDRSYNEQFF

size: .
V: TRBV2
J: TRBJ2-7
D: .
DNA: TGTGCCAGCAGTGGACCTGGTGATAGCTTAACCGGCGAGCAGTACTTC
CDR3: CASSGPGDSLTGEQYF

size: .
V: TRBV5-1
J: TRBJ1-1
D: .
DNA: TGCGCCAGCAGCTTTCTGATGAACACTGAAGCTTTCTTT
CDR3: CASSFLMNTEAFF

size: once
V: TRBV2
J: TRBJ2-7
D: .
DNA: TGTGCCAGCAGCCAAACTATCGAGCAGTACTTC
CDR3: CASSQTIEQYF

size: .
V: TRBV15
J: TRBJ2-1
D: .
DNA: TGTGCCACCAGGACATTCGAATCGAGCTCCTACAATGAGCAGTTCTTC
CDR3: CATRTFESSSYNEQFF

size: .
V: TRBV2
J: TRBJ1-5
D: .
DNA: TGTGCCAGCAGGCAAAGATACCCGAATCAGCCCCAGCATTTT
CDR3: CASRQRYPNQPQHF

size: .
V: TRBV29-1
J: TRBJ1-4
D: .
DNA: TGCAGCGTTGCGACCGGGATTAATGAAAAACTGTTTTTT
CDR3: CSVATGINEKLFF

size: .
V: TRBV5-1
J: TRBJ1-4
D: .
DNA: TGCGCCAGCAGCTTGGACCCGGTGAGAACTAATGAAAAACTGTTTTTT
CDR3: CASSLDPVRTNEKLFF

size: .
V: TRBV11-2
J: TRBJ1-5
D: .
DNA: TGTGCCAGCAGCTTAGGTGCGGCCAGGGGCAATCAGCCCCAGCATTTT
CDR3: CASSLGAARGNQPQHF

size: .
V: TRBV24-1
J: TRBJ2-7
D: .
DNA: TGTGCCACCAGTGATTTGTACCCACCCTACGAGCAGTACTTC
CDR3: CATSDLYPPYEQYF

size: .
V: TRBV23-1
J: TRBJ1-1
D: TRBD1
DNA: TGCGCCAGCAGTGGGGGACCGACGGGTGGCAGGGGGGAGAACACTGAAGCTTTCTTT
CDR3: CASSGGPTGGRGENTEAFF

size: .
V: TRBV5-4
J: TRBJ2-3
D: TRBD1
DNA: TGTGCCAGCAGCCCGGACAGGGCGAGAGATACGCAGTATTTT
CDR3: CASSPDRARDTQYF

size: .
V: TRBV11-3
J: TRBJ2-7
D: .
DNA: TGTGCCAGCAGCCGTCAGCGCGAGCAGTACTTC
CDR3: CASSRQREQYF

size: .
V: TRBV6-5
J: TRBJ2-5
D: TRBD1
DNA: TGTGCCAGCAGTCCGGGACAGGGGGTGGAGACCCAGTACTTC
CDR3: CASSPGQGVETQYF

size: once
V: TRBV27
J: TRBJ1-1
D: TRBD1
DNA: TGTGCCAGCAGTTGGACAGGAAAGAACACTGAAGCTTTCTTT
CDR3: CASSWTGKNTEAFF

size: .
V: TRBV7-9
J: TRBJ1-4
D: .
DNA: TGTGCCAGCAGCGACCACAGGTCTTGGAATGAAAAACTGTTTTTT
CDR3: CASSDHRSWNEKLFF

size: .
V: TRBV7-8
J: TRBJ2-1
D: TRBD2
DNA: TGTGCCAGCAGGCAAACACGGGAGGGCCTCGCGAATGAGCAGTTCTTC
CDR3: CASRQTREGLANEQFF